The subject of this entry is one T cell receptor (beta chain). The clone's antigen remains unknown. No clone much larger than this one lies a single base away; base qualities are absent. The junction carries 14 bases between V and J, which are trimmed by 1 base and 11 bases respectively. From the germline V gene, CDR1 is SGHTA and CDR2 is FQGNSA. The CDR3 contains 13 residues, cysteine and phenylalanine counted. The sequence is cut down to CDR3 DNA, 39 bases in frame from base 1. One collaborating source in Seattle enrolled patients during active infection and followed them longitudinally through the course of disease. Whole blood was collected in K2EDTA tubes by collaborating institutions according to the institutions' own protocols. For TCRbeta analysis, collaborator samples were shipped as frozen whole blood, as isolated PBMCs, or as DNA extracted from either sample type. TCRbeta CDR3 regions were amplified from genomic DNA by means of the immunoSEQ Assay, a bias-controlled multiplex PCR. The study's processing was this. The number of nucleated cells in each sample was estimated by amplification of reference gene primers within the assay. To quantify the absolute abundance of each unique TCRbeta CDR3 rearrangement, sequence reads were collapsed and filtered. Productive Simpson clonality was computed per sample as the square root of Simpson's diversity index over productive rearrangements. TCRdb carries this immuneACCESS record with in-frame sequences only. Its versions omit some clonotypes, under half of them owing to an unresolved V gene in the studies checked, with the rest unexplained. V and J calls and clone size come straight from that table; D and trimming were deduced from the DNA. The sample table records almost 200,000 clones; roughly 80% of these occur just once. The ten top clones hold roughly 5.6% of the sample.

The data were taken from a study of blood T cell repertoires in COVID-19 (dated by TCRdb to 2019 to 2021). Regarding the research as a whole: Collaborator samples came from the United States, Italy and Spain and covered acute and convalescent phases of COVID-19. The prospective study material was composed of cDNA or gDNA derived from T cells, B-cell-depleted T cells, or PBMCs. Deeply sampled blood TCRbeta repertoires from subjects exposed to, actively infected with, or recovered from COVID-19 were included in the dataset. A freely available public database, intended as a resource for researchers studying the immune response to SARS-CoV-2, is where the repertoires were released. Samples came from the ongoing ImmuneRACE study (first 160 participants) plus 1,254 subjects from 6 global collaborators. Sample metadata almost always included a de-identified subject ID, COVID-19 status, age in years and sex. Where available, HLA class I and class II types were obtained from metadata supplied by the sample provider rather than from assay-based typing.

Here is what the overall study found, with its caveats: The quantity of clinical and demographic metadata differed by source and by participant and was supplied without curation.

Here the chain combines TRBV7-2 and TRBJ1-1; the D segment cannot be called with confidence. The receptor comes from a woman between 35 and 50 years old with COVID-19, enrolled during active disease. Sequencing was done on a sample of peripheral blood. The CDR3 amino acid sequence is: CASSLGRREQAFF. The nucleotides read TGTGCCAGCAGCTTAGGTAGAAGGGAGCAGGCTTTCTTT.